The 32 T cell receptor beta chains reported below all come from one sample, sequenced in a study of PD-1 blockade in classical Hodgkin lymphoma. Every patient experienced relapse after autologous stem cell transplantation, and brentuximab vedotin exposure varied. Libraries were prepared by immunoSEQ multiplex PCR; TCRdb keeps only in-frame clonotypes and omits some of them. The data hold about 20,000 clones, with roughly four fifths observed a single time. The specimen was peripheral blood mononuclear cells (PBMCs), collected before the second cycle of nivolumab. The receptors were sampled from a human donor with classical Hodgkin lymphoma.

This clone was seen only a few times. The V gene is TRBV11-1, the J gene TRBJ1-1, with D unclear. CDR1 is SGHAT, CDR2 FQDESV, per germline (reference sequence). This CDR3 has 13 amino acids. Trimming stripped 1 base from V and 4 bases from J, with 7 bases between. The CDR3 loop reads CASSLGPRTEAFF. CDR3 bases: TGTGCCAGCAGCTTAGGACCTCGCACTGAAGCTTTCTTT.

This clone was seen a handful of times. The J gene is TRBJ1-4, the V gene TRBV4-1, with TRBD1 as a possible D gene (6 bases). V was shortened by 3 bases and J by 4 bases, with 12 bases between the two germline ends. In germline, CDR1 is MGHRA, CDR2 YSYEKL. CDR3 size: 15 residues. The CDR3 loop is CASSHSPGVNEKLFF. As DNA, the CDR3 is TGCGCCAGCAGCCACTCTCCAGGGGTTAATGAAAAACTGTTTTTT.

J is TRBJ1-4 and V is TRBV7-9; TRBD1 matches 7 bases. V shed 4 bases, J shed 3 bases, and the junction held 5 bases outside the gene matches. Germline V gene data show CDR1 as SEHNR and CDR2 as FQNEAQ (reference sequence). This CDR3 contains 15 residues. The CDR3 DNA reads TGTGCCAGCAGCTCTCAGACAGGGCCTAATGAAAAACTGTTTTTT. It specifies CASSSQTGPNEKLFF.

This clone was seen only a few times. This chain joins TRBV19 and TRBJ2-2, with 7 bases matching TRBD1. The CDR3 is made up of 15 amino acids. The J segment lost 5 bases and the V segment lost 6 bases, leaving 9 bases of the junction unmatched. Germline V lookup: CDR1 LNHDA, CDR2 SQIVND (reference sequence). In DNA, the CDR3 is TGTGCCAGTAGACCCGACAGGGTTCCTACCGGGGAGCTGTTTTTT. Amino acid sequence: CASRPDRVPTGELFF.

This clone was observed a handful of times. The chain recombines TRBV14 with TRBJ2-1, with D perhaps matching TRBD1 (5 bases). This CDR3 is built from 14 residues. The V end lost 4 bases, the J end lost 0 bases, and 7 bases lay between the germline ends. CDR1 is SGHDN, CDR2 FVKESK, per germline. This CDR3 reads CASSRTFSYNEQFF. The DNA for the CDR3 is TGTGCCAGCAGCCGGACATTCTCCTACAATGAGCAGTTCTTC.

The genes are TRBV7-8 and TRBJ2-1, with 8 positions matching TRBD2. J gave up 5 bases and V 6 bases, and 9 bases lay outside the gene matches. CDR3 length equals 15 residues. CDR1 is SGHVS and CDR2 is FQNEAQ in the germline V gene. CDR3 sequence: CASSLPWREDNEQFF. The CDR3 nucleotides read TGTGCCAGCAGTTTACCATGGCGGGAGGACAATGAGCAGTTCTTC. The full variable domain, rest sourced from reference TRBV7-8 and TRBJ2-1, is GAGVSQSPRYKVAKRGQDVALRCDPISGHVSLFWYQQALGQGPEFLTYFQNEAQLDKSGLPSDRFFAERPEGSVSTLKIQRTQQEDSAVYLCASSLPWREDNEQFFGPGTRLTVL.

The V and J genes are TRBV6-1 and TRBJ2-1; 12 bases map to TRBD2. This CDR3 is 19 amino acids long. Per germline, CDR1 MNHNS and CDR2 SASEGT. V was clipped by 3 bases and J by 4 bases; unmatched bases: 13. The CDR3 DNA is TGTGCCAGCAGTGATTTAGGGACTAGCGGGTTAATGTATTACAATGAGCAGTTCTTC. Amino acid sequence: CASSDLGTSGLMYYNEQFF.

V usage is TRBV6-6 and J usage is TRBJ1-5; 7 nucleotides match TRBD1. Germline V CDR1 and CDR2: MNHNY, SVGAGI (reference sequence). Trimming removed 5 bases from V and 2 bases from J; junction bases left unmatched: 6. The CDR3 totals 15 residues. As DNA, the CDR3 is TGTGCCAGCAGTCCCAACGACAGGGGCAATCAGCCCCAGCATTTT. Protein sequence: CASSPNDRGNQPQHF.

The chain employs TRBV5-1 and TRBJ1-1; TRBD1 agrees at 9 bases. Germline lookup yields CDR1 SGHRS and CDR2 YFSETQ. The junction had 1 base not matched to a gene; V was cut back by 5 bases and J by 2 bases. The CDR3 is 13 residues long. The CDR3 DNA reads as TGCGCCAGCAGGACAGGGGGTAACACTGAAGCTTTCTTT. Residues: CASRTGGNTEAFF.

A few counts support this clone. The genes are TRBV5-1 and TRBJ2-7; 11 nucleotides align to TRBD2. The junction had 5 bases not matched to a gene; V was cut back by 3 bases and J by 6 bases. This CDR3 spans 14 amino acids. The germline V gene encodes CDR1 SGHRS and CDR2 YFSETQ. CDR3 protein: CASSSTSGSVEQYF. CDR3 sequence (DNA): TGCGCCAGCAGCTCAACTAGCGGGAGTGTCGAGCAGTACTTC.

This clone has just a few counts. V usage is TRBV7-7 and J usage is TRBJ2-5; TRBD2 is a possible D gene (6 bases). The CDR3 runs to 15 residues. Germline V lookup: CDR1 SSHAT, CDR2 FNYEAQ (reference sequence). V gave up 6 bases and J gave up 5 bases, with 19 bases separating them. Here the CDR3 DNA reads TGTGCCAGCAGTCCCGGAGGTGGGAGCGGGGAGACCCAGTACTTC. It codes for CASSPGGGSGETQYF.

Points on this clone: The CDR3 does not close with the conserved phenylalanine or tryptophan, likely indicating a read error. V usage is TRBV6-1 and J usage is TRBJ1-2, with TRBD1 identical over 8 bases. The CDR3 has 15 residues. V lost 7 bases to trimming and J lost 2 bases; unmatched junction nucleotides: 9. CDR1 is MNHNS, CDR2 SASEGT, per germline. This CDR3 reads CASNRDWTGNYGYTL. CDR3 nucleotides: TGTGCCAGCAACCGGGACTGGACAGGGAACTATGGCTACACCCTC.

This chain connects TRBV6-1 to TRBJ2-7, with 7 nucleotides matching TRBD2. Germline trimming cut 7 bases from V and 3 bases from J; bases unmatched to any gene: 9. Germline CDR1 MNHNS, CDR2 SASEGT. The CDR3 has 14 residues. CDR3 region: CASTERAGFYEQYF. The DNA of the CDR3 is TGTGCCAGCACGGAGAGAGCGGGATTCTACGAGCAGTACTTC.

By proportion, this clone is medium-sized (0.01 to 0.1%). The chain combines TRBV6-6 with TRBJ1-2; D is unclear. The length of the CDR3 is 12 residues. V was pared by 0 bases and J by 7 bases, with 6 bases between. The V gene's germline CDR1 is MNHNY and CDR2 SVGAGI (reference sequence). The CDR3 DNA is TGTGCCAGCAGTTACTCTACAGTTGGCTACACCTTC. Encoded protein: CASSYSTVGYTF.

CDR3 nucleotide sequence: TGCAGCGGTACCGGGACTAGCAAAGAGACCCAGTACTTC. Translated: CSGTGTSKETQYF. The chain is built from TRBV29-1 and TRBJ2-5; 9 bases align to TRBD2. Germline values: CDR1 SQVTM, CDR2 ANQGSEA. This CDR3 contains 13 residues. Trimming cost V 7 bases and J 3 bases; bases outside gene matches: 6.

The J gene is TRBJ2-1, the V gene TRBV6-5; the match to TRBD2 covers 13 bases. Germline CDR1 and CDR2: MNHEY and SVGAGI. V was pared by 6 bases and J by 6 bases, with 5 bases of the junction left unmatched. CDR3 length: 15 amino acids. The CDR3 spells CASRDTSGRANEQFF. CDR3 DNA: TGTGCCAGCAGAGATACTAGCGGGAGGGCCAATGAGCAGTTCTTC.

The rearrangement links TRBV7-2 to TRBJ2-3; the D gene is possibly TRBD2 (6 bases). The CDR3 loop spans 14 amino acids. Trimming removed 3 bases at V and 4 bases at J, with 11 bases between. The V gene's germline CDR1 is SGHTA and CDR2 FQGNSA. The CDR3 region is CASSLAAGSDTQYF. CDR3 nucleotides: TGTGCCAGCAGCTTGGCGGCGGGGTCAGATACGCAGTATTTT.

The rearrangement links TRBV25-1 to TRBJ2-7; 9 nucleotides agree with TRBD1. Per germline, CDR1 MGHDK and CDR2 SYGVNS. This CDR3 has 15 amino acids. The trim removed 1 base at V and 6 bases at J, leaving 7 bases unmatched. As DNA, the CDR3 is TGTGCCAGCAGTGAATTAGGGACAGGGTTTGGCGAGCAGTACTTC. Its translation: CASSELGTGFGEQYF.

The V and J genes are TRBV6-6 and TRBJ2-7; TRBD2 matches at 8 bases. Germline assignment: CDR1 MNHNY and CDR2 SVGAGI (reference sequence). Trimming cost V 6 bases and J 3 bases; bases outside gene matches: 10. The CDR3 has 15 amino acids. CDR3 protein: CASSQLADPFYEQYF. The CDR3 DNA is TGTGCCAGCAGCCAACTAGCGGACCCTTTCTACGAGCAGTACTTC.

This clone was seen only a few times. The chain links TRBV28 to TRBJ2-2, with a possible D match to TRBD1 (5 bases). The CDR3 is 15 residues long. CDR1 MDHEN and CDR2 SYDVKM come from the germline V gene. The germline V and J ends were trimmed by 7 bases and 4 bases, with 16 bases remaining between them. For the CDR3, the DNA is TGTGCCAGCACCCGTCCCAGGGTTACCACCGGGGAGCTGTTTTTT. Its protein product is CASTRPRVTTGELFF.

The chain joins TRBV7-4 to TRBJ2-1; the D gene is possibly TRBD2 (6 bases). This CDR3 has 15 residues. The germline CDR1 and CDR2 sequences are SGHVT and SQSDAQ. V lost 5 bases, J lost 5 bases, and 16 bases lay in between. The CDR3 DNA follows: TGTGCCAGCAGCCTCGGACTGGGAGGAGACAATGAGCAGTTCTTC. Its translation: CASSLGLGGDNEQFF.

This clone was observed once. The chain uses TRBV27 and TRBJ2-3; weak D call: TRBD2 (6 bases). V lost 8 bases, J lost 10 bases, and 16 bases lay in between. The CDR3 has 12 residues. Germline CDR1 is MNHEY and CDR2 is SMNVEV (reference sequence). CDR3 residues: CASGWRGESQYF. The DNA of the CDR3 is TGTGCCAGCGGTTGGCGCGGGGAATCGCAGTATTTT.

This clone was picked up a small number of times. The genes are TRBV28 and TRBJ2-5, with D maybe TRBD2 (6 bases). This CDR3 is built from 15 residues. Germline assignment: CDR1 MDHEN and CDR2 SYDVKM. V was shortened by 5 bases and J by 0 bases, with 13 bases between the two germline ends. The CDR3 here is CASSPLLADQETQYF. DNA of the CDR3: TGTGCCAGCAGTCCCCTACTAGCAGACCAAGAGACCCAGTACTTC. Full variable domain (missing parts from reference TRBV28 and TRBJ2-5): DVKVTQSSRYLVKRTGEKVFLECVQDMDHENMFWYRQDPGLGLRLIYFSYDVKMKEKGDIPEGYSVSREKKERFSLILESASTNQTSMYLCASSPLLADQETQYFGPGTRLLVL.

The CDR3 sequence: CASSRRAQGAGGNEQFF. The CDR3 DNA follows: TGTGCCAGCAGTCGTCGGGCTCAGGGGGCTGGGGGCAATGAGCAGTTCTTC. The chain is built from TRBV27 and TRBJ2-1; 8 nucleotides align to TRBD1. The CDR3 contains 17 residues. Looked up from germline, CDR1 is MNHEY and CDR2 is SMNVEV (reference sequence). V lost 5 bases, J lost 6 bases, and 15 bases stayed unmatched.

The rearrangement links TRBV5-1 to TRBJ1-4; 7 bases are a match to TRBD1. The CDR3 totals 15 residues. V trimming: 4 bases; J trimming: 0 bases; junction bases outside the gene matches: 3. Per germline, CDR1 SGHRS and CDR2 YFSETQ. Here the CDR3 DNA reads TGCGCCAGCAGCCCGAGGGGGCCAACTAATGAAAAACTGTTTTTT. This sequence encodes CASSPRGPTNEKLFF.

The genes are TRBV7-9 and TRBJ2-5; D uncertain. Germline assignment: CDR1 SEHNR and CDR2 FQNEAQ (reference sequence). This CDR3 spans 15 amino acids. V lost 1 base, J lost 0 bases, and 9 bases lay in between. Here the CDR3 DNA reads TGTGCCAGCAGCTTAGTTAGCACGTACCAAGAGACCCAGTACTTC. Encoded protein: CASSLVSTYQETQYF.

This sequence joins TRBV11-2 and TRBJ2-1; TRBD1 agrees at 8 bases. The V segment lost 5 bases and the J segment 1 base; nucleotides outside the gene matches: 4. The germline V gene encodes CDR1 SGHAT and CDR2 FQNNGV. The CDR3 runs 15 residues. CDR3: CASSRDRGSYNEQFF. CDR3 sequence (DNA): TGTGCCAGCAGCCGTGACAGGGGTTCCTACAATGAGCAGTTCTTC.

The chain combines TRBV11-2 with TRBJ2-4; tentatively, D is TRBD1 (7 bases). The CDR3 totals 14 residues. V lost 2 bases and J 10 bases, leaving 15 bases between the germline ends. Per the germline V gene, CDR1 is SGHAT and CDR2 is FQNNGV. The CDR3 DNA sequence: TGTGCCAGCAGCTTACTTAGGGACAGCGGGATTCAGTACTTC. Amino acids: CASSLLRDSGIQYF.

The table lists this clone with a count of one. The chain employs TRBV6-4 and TRBJ2-7; 8 bases fit TRBD1. Germline CDR1 reads MRHNA; CDR2 reads SNTAGT. V gave up 0 bases and J gave up 0 bases; unmatched junction bases: 7. The CDR3 has 17 amino acids. The chain's CDR3 is CASSDSNRDRLSYEQYF. As DNA, the CDR3 is TGTGCCAGCAGTGACTCGAACCGGGACAGGCTCTCCTACGAGCAGTACTTC.

Only a few counts were recorded for this clone. The J gene is TRBJ2-1, the V gene TRBV6-4; 7 positions agree with TRBD2. The CDR3 extends over 15 amino acids. CDR1 is MRHNA and CDR2 is SNTAGT in the germline V gene. V shed 3 bases, J shed 4 bases, and the junction held 6 bases outside the gene matches. CDR3 in DNA: TGTGCCAGCAGTGAGGAGACTAGCCGTTACAATGAGCAGTTCTTC. Translation gives CASSEETSRYNEQFF.

As regards this clone: At one end, the junction sequence differs from germline, possibly due to a read error. The genes are TRBV29-1 and TRBJ2-7; D tentatively reads TRBD1 or TRBD2 (5 bases each). The germline V gene encodes CDR1 SQVTM and CDR2 ANQGSEA. The CDR3 is 12 residues long. CDR3 in DNA: TGCAGCGTTGAAGATACCGGGACCAAGATGCACTTC. Translation gives CSVEDTGTKMHF.

The V and J genes are TRBV30 and TRBJ2-7; 10 bases are a match to TRBD1. V gave up 5 bases and J gave up 2 bases; unmatched junction bases: 15. The CDR3 is 17 amino acids. Germline V gene lookup returns CDR1 GTSNPN and CDR2 SVGIG (reference sequence). CDR3 loop: CAWDRGRVSGRAYEQYF. The DNA of the CDR3 is TGTGCCTGGGACAGGGGGCGCGTAAGCGGGAGAGCCTACGAGCAGTACTTC.